Listed below are T cell receptor beta chains from one sample, sequenced in a study of blood T cell repertoires in COVID-19. The table came from immunoSEQ multiplex PCR; TCRdb's copy has only in-frame clones and leaves some out. The sample contains hundreds of thousands of clones, around nine tenths of which appear only once. The sequenced material came from PBMCs or T cells enriched from blood (not recorded which). All receptors derive from a woman aged 45-65 years who had recovered from COVID-19. Both conserved end residues are part of each CDR3. D genes are given only for firm matches.

>TRBD1|TRBV27|TRBJ1-2
TGTGCCAGCAGCCGTCCTGGACAGGGGTATGGCTACACCTTC
CASSRPGQGYGYTF
>TRBD2|TRBV10-3|TRBJ2-2
TGTGCCATCGCTAGCGGAACGACCGGGGAGCTGTTTTTT
CAIASGTTGELFF
>-|TRBV18|TRBJ1-5
TGTGCCAGCTCACTAACAGGGCTAAATAATCAGCCCCAGCATTTT
CASSLTGLNNQPQHF
>-|TRBV7-9|TRBJ2-3
TGTGCCAGCAATGAGGACAATCCAGATACGCAGTATTTT
CASNEDNPDTQYF
>-|TRBV15|TRBJ1-5
TGTGCCACTACGGAGAGTTATAGCAATCAGCCCCAGCATTTT
CATTESYSNQPQHF
>TRBD2|TRBV4-1|TRBJ2-7
TGCGCCAGCAGCGCGGGCGGGACAGCGAGCGGGAGGGCCCTCGGCGAGCAGTACTTC
CASSAGGTASGRALGEQYF
>-|TRBV7-2|TRBJ2-5
TGTGCCAGCAGCTTCTACCAAGAGACCCAGTACTTC
CASSFYQETQYF
>-|TRBV5-1|TRBJ1-3
TGCGCCAGCAGCTTGGCCGGCGCAGGTTATGGAAACACCATATATTTT
CASSLAGAGYGNTIYF
>TRBD1|TRBV18|TRBJ1-5
TGTGCCAGCTCACCACCAGGGACAGGGAGGAATCAGCCCCAGCATTTT
CASSPPGTGRNQPQHF
>-|TRBV2|TRBJ1-2
TGTGCCAGCAGTGAAAATAGGTCAGGTCGTGGCTACACCTTC
CASSENRSGRGYTF
>-|TRBV20-1|TRBJ1-2
TGCAGTGCTAGTTTGGCGTGGGCACCTCAGACGGGCTACACCTTC
CSASLAWAPQTGYTF
>TRBD1|TRBV28|TRBJ1-5
TGTGCCAGCAGCAGTATCAATTCAGGGGGTCGGGGTCAGCCCCAGCATTTT
CASSSINSGGRGQPQHF
>-|TRBV4-2|TRBJ1-3
TGTGCCAGCAGCCAAGAATCTACGTCGGGAAACACCATATATTTT
CASSQESTSGNTIYF
>-|TRBV9|TRBJ2-1
TGTGCCAGCAGCGTAGGTTCCAGGGCAAATGAGCAGTTCTTC
CASSVGSRANEQFF
>TRBD1|TRBV5-6|TRBJ2-1
TGTGCCAGCAGCTTGAGGGACAGGGTGTTAAATGAGCAGTTCTTC
CASSLRDRVLNEQFF